This T cell receptor (beta chain) was recorded in a study of T cell responses to AZD1222 COVID-19 vaccine. This clone has a single count. As yet, its antigen is unknown. The CDR3 has 14 residues. The V gene lost 8 bases and the J gene lost 2 bases, with 15 bases spanning the gap. CDR1 is SNHLY and CDR2 is FYNNEI in the germline V gene. Study results and limitations: Elevations in Spike-specific TCR breadth and depth followed administration of two AZD1222 doses. Distributed over spike, vaccine-associated CD4 TCRs predominated at 160-218 and 743-854. Seropositive status at baseline applied to only six AZD1222 recipients. The sample set comprised mostly white British donors with more females, and clonal diversity was possibly underestimated.

Assay: immunoSEQ multiplex PCR; the TCRdb copy retains only in-frame clones and omits some. The repertoire consists of about 140,000 clones, with 92% occurring once and the leading ten covering 3.5% to 4.5%. The rearrangement joins TRBV2 to TRBJ1-1; a weak D match, TRBD1 (6 bases). Material: peripheral blood, obtained 28 days after the second AZD1222 dose. This TCR came from an adult who received the AZD1222 COVID-19 vaccine. The CDR3 loop reads CASGTRGLNTEAFF. The CDR3, as DNA: TGTGCCAGCGGCACCAGGGGTCTAAACACTGAAGCTTTCTTT.